This TCR beta chain was captured by sequencing in a study of beta chain features in type 1 diabetes. Study observations and caveats: It was among patients, rather than healthy donors, that naive, central memory and Treg TCRB repertoires appeared more similar. Insertions were fewer and deletions more numerous at VDJ junctions in type 1 diabetes patients.

Investigators reverse transcribed all isolated RNA, so they sequenced expressed TCRB transcripts. Profiling relied on immunoSEQ multiplex PCR, and the TCRdb table lists in-frame clones only, not all of them. The table records around 300,000 clones, roughly 9.6% of them present only once. Purity exceeding 95% was reached by all sorted populations. Details on this clone: The antigen remains undetermined.

Trimming at V came to 3 bases and at J to 6 bases, leaving 5 bases not matched to a gene. CDR1 and CDR2 (germline): MNHEY, SMNVEV (reference sequence). There are 14 residues in the CDR3. This sequence originates from a woman under 40 in good health. Material for sequencing was naive CD4+ T cells from blood. The chain carries TRBV27 and TRBJ2-7; 10 positions match TRBD2. CDR3 residues: CASSFLAGEFEQYF. The CDR3 DNA is TGTGCCAGCAGTTTCCTAGCGGGAGAGTTCGAGCAGTACTTC.